The 9 T cell receptor beta chains below all came from one sample that was sequenced in a study of STAT5B mutations in CD4+ large granular lymphocyte leukemia. Clones were read by immunoSEQ multiplex PCR, and TCRdb kept only the in-frame ones, dropping some. The sample holds 20,000 to 25,000 clones, about 80% seen once. Material: CD4+ T cells from blood buffy coats. The receptors were sampled from a human donor in good health.

The chain is built from TRBV7-2 and TRBJ2-6; D is ambiguous. Germline V lookup: CDR1 SGHTA, CDR2 FQGNSA. CDR3 length: 15 amino acids. The V end was cut by 5 bases, the J end by 2 bases, with 10 bases between. CDR3: CASSLRVTGANVLTF. The CDR3 coding sequence is TGTGCCAGCAGCCTAAGGGTAACTGGGGCCAACGTCCTGACTTTC.

This clone came up once. V usage is TRBV6-5 and J usage is TRBJ2-5; 7 bases are a match to TRBD1. Judging by the DNA end, TRBJ2-7 fits better; the J call may be wrong. CDR3 length equals 14 residues. Germline assignment: CDR1 MNHEY and CDR2 SVGAGI. The CDR3 sequence: CASRKDGTAYEQYF. DNA for the CDR3: TGTGCCAGCAGGAAGGACGGGACAGCCTACGAGCAGTACTTC.

CDR3 in DNA: TGTGCCAGCAGCCCAGTTTTAGGTGACTACACCTTC. As protein: CASSPVLGDYTF. The chain carries TRBV5-4 and TRBJ1-2; D is ambiguous. V was trimmed by 4 bases and J by 10 bases, leaving 14 bases between them. Germline CDR1 and CDR2: SGHNT and YYREEE (reference sequence). CDR3 size: 12 residues.

The chain uses TRBV9 and TRBJ2-3, with 14 bases that match TRBD2. The J segment lost 1 base and the V segment lost 0 bases, leaving 1 base of the junction unmatched. Germline lookup yields CDR1 SGDLS and CDR2 YYNGEE. This CDR3 is built from 17 residues. Here the CDR3 DNA reads TGTGCCAGCAGCGTAGGGGGACTAGCGGGGGGCACAGATACGCAGTATTTT. Its protein is CASSVGGLAGGTDTQYF.

V usage is TRBV5-5 and J usage is TRBJ2-7; TRBD1 matches at 11 bases. CDR1 and CDR2 from the germline V gene are SGHKS and YYEKEE (reference sequence). The CDR3 covers 14 residues. The V gene end was trimmed by 3 bases and the J gene end by 6 bases; junction bases not matched to a gene: 5. As DNA, the CDR3 is TGTGCCAGCAGCTCCGGACAGGGGGCGGCCGAGCAGTACTTC. As protein: CASSSGQGAAEQYF. Looking up the rest from reference TRBV5-5 and TRBJ2-7 gives the full variable domain: DAGVTQSPTHLIKTRGQQVTLRCSPISGHKSVSWYQQVLGQGPQFIFQYYEKEERGRGNFPDRFSARQFPNYSSELNVNALLLGDSALYLCASSSGQGAAEQYFGPGTRLTVT.

The chain has TRBV28 and TRBJ1-2, with 9 bases that match TRBD1. The CDR3 runs 12 residues. Germline V gene sequence: CDR1 MDHEN, CDR2 SYDVKM. The junction had 2 bases not matched to a gene; V was cut back by 5 bases and J by 7 bases. CDR3 residues: CASSTGGAGYTF. CDR3 coding DNA: TGTGCCAGCAGTACAGGGGGCGCTGGCTACACCTTC.

This clone was detected only once. V and J are TRBV5-1 and TRBJ2-5; 8 positions match TRBD1. The J call may be mistaken, given a closer DNA end match to TRBJ2-7. The CDR3 runs to 14 residues. The V gene's germline CDR1 is SGHRS and CDR2 YFSETQ. The CDR3 spells CASRLTGVGYEQYF. CDR3 in DNA: TGCGCCAGCAGGCTGACAGGGGTTGGCTACGAGCAGTACTTC.

The chain recombines TRBV11-2 with TRBJ2-1, with TRBD2 matching over 9 bases. V lost 4 bases to trimming and J lost 10 bases; unmatched junction nucleotides: 23. This CDR3 is built from 19 residues. Germline CDR1 is SGHAT and CDR2 is FQNNGV. This chain's CDR3 is CASSSHSGGYRPNYREQFF. The CDR3 nucleotides are TGTGCCAGCAGCTCACATAGCGGGGGCTACCGCCCTAACTATAGAGAGCAGTTCTTC. The entire variable domain, with the rest obtained from reference TRBV11-2 and TRBJ2-1, is as follows: EAGVAQSPRYKIIEKRQSVAFWCNPISGHATLYWYQQILGQGPKLLIQFQNNGVVDDSQLPKDRFSAERLKGVDSTLKIQPAKLEDSAVYLCASSSHSGGYRPNYREQFFGPGTRLTVL.

In this sample, this clone turned up a few times. The V and J genes are TRBV6-6 and TRBJ2-1; 15 nucleotides align to TRBD2. CDR1 and CDR2 (germline): MNHNY, SVGAGI (reference sequence). This CDR3 region has 13 residues. The trim removed 7 bases at V and 14 bases at J, leaving 6 bases unmatched. CDR3 bases: TGTGCCAGCACCGGACTAGCGGGAGGGCCGGAGTTCTTC. It translates to CASTGLAGGPEFF.